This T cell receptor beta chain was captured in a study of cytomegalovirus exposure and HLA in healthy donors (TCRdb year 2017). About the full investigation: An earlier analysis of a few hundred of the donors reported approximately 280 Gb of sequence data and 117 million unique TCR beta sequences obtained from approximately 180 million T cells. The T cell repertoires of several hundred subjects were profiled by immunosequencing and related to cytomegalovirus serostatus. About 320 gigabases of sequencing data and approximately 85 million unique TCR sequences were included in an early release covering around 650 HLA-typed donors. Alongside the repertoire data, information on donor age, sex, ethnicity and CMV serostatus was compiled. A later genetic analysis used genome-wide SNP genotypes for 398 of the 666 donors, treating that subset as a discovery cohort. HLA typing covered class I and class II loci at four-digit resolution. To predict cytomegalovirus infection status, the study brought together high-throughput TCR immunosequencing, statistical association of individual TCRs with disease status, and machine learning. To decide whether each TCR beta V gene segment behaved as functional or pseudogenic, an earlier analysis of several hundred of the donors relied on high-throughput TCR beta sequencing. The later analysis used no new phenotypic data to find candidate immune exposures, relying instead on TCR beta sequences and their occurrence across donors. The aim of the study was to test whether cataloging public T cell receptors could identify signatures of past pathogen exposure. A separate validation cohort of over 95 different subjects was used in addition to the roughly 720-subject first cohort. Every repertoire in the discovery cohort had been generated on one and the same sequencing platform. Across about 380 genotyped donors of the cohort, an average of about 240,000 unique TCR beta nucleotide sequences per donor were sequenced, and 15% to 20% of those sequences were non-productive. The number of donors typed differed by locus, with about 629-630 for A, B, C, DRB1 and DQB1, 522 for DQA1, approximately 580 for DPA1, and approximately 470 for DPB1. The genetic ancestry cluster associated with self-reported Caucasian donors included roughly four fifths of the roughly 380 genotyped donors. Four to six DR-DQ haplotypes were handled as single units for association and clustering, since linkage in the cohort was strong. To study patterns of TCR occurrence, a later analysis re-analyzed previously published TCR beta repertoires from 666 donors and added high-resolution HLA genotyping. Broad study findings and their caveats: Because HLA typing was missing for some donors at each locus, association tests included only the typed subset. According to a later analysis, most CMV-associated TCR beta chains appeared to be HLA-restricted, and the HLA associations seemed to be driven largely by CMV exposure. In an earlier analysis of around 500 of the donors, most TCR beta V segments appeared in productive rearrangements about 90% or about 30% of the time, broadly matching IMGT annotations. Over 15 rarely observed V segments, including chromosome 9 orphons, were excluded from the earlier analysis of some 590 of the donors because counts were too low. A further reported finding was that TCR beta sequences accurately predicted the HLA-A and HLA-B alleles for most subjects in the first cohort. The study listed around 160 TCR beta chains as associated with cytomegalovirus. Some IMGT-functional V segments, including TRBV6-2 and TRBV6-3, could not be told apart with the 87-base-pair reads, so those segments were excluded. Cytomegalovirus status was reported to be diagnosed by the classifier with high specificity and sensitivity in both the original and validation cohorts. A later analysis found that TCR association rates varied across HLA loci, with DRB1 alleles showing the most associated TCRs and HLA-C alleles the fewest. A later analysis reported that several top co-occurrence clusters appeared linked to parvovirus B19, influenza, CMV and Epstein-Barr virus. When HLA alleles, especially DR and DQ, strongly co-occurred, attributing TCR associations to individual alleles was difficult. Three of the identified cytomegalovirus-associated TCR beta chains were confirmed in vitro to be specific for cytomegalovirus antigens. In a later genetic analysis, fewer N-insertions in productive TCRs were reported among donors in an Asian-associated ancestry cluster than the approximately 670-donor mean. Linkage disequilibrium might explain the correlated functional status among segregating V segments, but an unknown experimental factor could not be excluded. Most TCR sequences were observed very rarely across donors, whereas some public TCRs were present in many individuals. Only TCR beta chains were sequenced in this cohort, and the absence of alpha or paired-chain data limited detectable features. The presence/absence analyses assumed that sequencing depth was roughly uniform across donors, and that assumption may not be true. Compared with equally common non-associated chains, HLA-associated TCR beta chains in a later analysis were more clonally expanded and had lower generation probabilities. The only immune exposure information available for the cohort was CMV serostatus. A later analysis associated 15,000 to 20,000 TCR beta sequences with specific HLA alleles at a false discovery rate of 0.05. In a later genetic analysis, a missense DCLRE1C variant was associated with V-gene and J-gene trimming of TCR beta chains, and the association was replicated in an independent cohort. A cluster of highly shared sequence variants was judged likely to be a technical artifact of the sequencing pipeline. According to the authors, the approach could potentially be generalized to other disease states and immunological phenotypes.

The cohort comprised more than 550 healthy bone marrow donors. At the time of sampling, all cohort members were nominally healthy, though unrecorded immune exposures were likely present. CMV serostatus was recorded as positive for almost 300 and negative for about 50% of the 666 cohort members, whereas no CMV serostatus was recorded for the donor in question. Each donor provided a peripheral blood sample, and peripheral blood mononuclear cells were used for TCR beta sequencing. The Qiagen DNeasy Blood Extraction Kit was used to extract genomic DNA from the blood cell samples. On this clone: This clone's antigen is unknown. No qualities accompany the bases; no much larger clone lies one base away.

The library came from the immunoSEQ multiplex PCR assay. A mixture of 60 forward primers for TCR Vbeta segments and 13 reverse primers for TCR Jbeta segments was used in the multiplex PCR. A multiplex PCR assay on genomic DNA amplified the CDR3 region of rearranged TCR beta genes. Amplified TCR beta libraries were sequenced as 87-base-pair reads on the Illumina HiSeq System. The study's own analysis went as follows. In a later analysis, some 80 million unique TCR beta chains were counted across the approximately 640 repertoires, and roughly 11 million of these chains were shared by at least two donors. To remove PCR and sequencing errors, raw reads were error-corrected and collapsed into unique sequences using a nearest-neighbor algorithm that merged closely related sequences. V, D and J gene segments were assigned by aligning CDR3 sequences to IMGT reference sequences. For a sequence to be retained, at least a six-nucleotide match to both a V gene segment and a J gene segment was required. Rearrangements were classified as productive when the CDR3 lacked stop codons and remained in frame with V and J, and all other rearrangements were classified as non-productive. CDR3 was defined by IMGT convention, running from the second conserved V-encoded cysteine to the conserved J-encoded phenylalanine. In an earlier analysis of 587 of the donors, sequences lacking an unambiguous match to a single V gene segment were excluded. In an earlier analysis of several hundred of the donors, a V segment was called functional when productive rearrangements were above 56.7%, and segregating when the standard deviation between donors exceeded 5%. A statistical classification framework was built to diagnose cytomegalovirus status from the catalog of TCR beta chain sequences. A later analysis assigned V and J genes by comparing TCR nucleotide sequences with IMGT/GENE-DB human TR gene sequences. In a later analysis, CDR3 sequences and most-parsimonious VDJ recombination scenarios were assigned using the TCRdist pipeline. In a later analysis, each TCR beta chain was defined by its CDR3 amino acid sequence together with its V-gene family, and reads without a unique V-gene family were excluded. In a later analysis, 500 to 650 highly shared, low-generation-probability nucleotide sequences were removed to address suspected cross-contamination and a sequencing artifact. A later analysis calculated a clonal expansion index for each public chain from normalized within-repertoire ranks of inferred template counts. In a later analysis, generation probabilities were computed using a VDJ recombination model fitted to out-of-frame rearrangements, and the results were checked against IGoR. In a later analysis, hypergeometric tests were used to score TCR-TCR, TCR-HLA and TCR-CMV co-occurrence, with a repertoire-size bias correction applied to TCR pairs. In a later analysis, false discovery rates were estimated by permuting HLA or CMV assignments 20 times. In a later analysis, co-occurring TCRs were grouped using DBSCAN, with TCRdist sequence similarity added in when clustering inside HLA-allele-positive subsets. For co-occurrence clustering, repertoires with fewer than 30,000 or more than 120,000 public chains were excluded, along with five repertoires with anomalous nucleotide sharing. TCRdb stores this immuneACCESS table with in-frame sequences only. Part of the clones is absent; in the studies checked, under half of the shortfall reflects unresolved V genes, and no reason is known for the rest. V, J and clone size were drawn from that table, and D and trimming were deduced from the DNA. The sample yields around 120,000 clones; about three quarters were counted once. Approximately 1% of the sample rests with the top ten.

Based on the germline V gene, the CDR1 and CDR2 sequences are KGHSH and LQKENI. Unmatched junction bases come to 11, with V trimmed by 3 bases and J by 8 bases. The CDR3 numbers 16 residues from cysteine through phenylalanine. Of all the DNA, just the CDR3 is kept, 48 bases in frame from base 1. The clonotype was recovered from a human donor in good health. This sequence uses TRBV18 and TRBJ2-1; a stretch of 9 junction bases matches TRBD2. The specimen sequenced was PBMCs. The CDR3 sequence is CASSPLAGHWGDEQFF. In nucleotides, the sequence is TGTGCCAGCTCACCCCTAGCGGGGCACTGGGGGGATGAGCAGTTCTTC.